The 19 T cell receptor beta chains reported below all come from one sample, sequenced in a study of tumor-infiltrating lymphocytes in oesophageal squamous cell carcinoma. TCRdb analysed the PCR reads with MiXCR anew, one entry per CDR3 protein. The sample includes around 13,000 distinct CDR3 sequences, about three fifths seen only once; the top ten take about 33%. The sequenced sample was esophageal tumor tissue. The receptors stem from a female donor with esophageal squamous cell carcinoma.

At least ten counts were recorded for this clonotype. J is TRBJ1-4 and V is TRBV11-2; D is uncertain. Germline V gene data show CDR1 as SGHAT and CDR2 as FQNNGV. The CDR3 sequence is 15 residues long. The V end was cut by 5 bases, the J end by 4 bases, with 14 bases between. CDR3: CASSQKGSGNEKLFF. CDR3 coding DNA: TGTGCCAGCAGCCAAAAAGGGAGCGGTAATGAAAAACTGTTTTTT.

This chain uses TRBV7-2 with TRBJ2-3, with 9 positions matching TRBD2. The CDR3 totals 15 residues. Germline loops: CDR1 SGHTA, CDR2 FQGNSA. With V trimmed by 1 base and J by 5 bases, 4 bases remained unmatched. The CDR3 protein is CASSLVAGGGDTQYF. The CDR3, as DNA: TGTGCCAGCAGCTTAGTTGCGGGAGGGGGAGATACGCAGTATTTT.

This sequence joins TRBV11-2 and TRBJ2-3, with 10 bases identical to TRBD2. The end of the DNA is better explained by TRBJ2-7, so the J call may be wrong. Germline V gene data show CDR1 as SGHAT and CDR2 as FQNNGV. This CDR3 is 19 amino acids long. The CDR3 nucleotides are TGTGCCAGCAGCTTATACCGACTAGCGGGCTCATCGGAAGCAGGGGAGCAGTACTTC. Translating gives CASSLYRLAGSSEAGEQYF.

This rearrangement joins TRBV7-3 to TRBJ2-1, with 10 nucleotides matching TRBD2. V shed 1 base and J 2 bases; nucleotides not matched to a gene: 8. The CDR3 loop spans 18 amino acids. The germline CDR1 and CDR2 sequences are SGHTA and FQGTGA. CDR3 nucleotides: TGTGCCAGCAGCTTAATCCCTAGCGGGGGCCAAACCTACAATGAGCAGTTCTTC. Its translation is CASSLIPSGGQTYNEQFF.

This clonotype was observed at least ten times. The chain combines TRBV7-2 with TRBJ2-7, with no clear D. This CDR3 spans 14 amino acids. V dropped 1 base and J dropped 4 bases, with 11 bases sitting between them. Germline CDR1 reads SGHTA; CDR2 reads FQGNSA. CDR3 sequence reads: CASSLGGGLYEQYF. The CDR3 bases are TGTGCCAGCAGCTTAGGTGGCGGCCTTTACGAGCAGTACTTC.

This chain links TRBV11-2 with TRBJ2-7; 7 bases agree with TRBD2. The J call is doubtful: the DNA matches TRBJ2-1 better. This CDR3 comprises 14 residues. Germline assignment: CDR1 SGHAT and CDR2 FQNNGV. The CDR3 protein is CASSPGLEGNEQFF. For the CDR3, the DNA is TGTGCCAGCAGCCCCGGACTAGAAGGGAATGAGCAGTTCTTC.

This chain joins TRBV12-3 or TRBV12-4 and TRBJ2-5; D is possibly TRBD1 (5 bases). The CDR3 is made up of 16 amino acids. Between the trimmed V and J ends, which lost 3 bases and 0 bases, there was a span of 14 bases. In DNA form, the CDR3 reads TGTGCCAGCAGTTTGACAGTGACTTTGTACCAAGAGACCCAGTACTTC. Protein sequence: CASSLTVTLYQETQYF.

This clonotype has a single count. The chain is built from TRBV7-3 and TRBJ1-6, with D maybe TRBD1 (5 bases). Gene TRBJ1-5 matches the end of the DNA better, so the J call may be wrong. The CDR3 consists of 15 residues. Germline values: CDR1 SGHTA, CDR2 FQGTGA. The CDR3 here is CASSLTGERGQPQHF. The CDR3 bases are TGTGCCAGCAGCTTAACAGGGGAACGGGGTCAGCCCCAGCATTTT.

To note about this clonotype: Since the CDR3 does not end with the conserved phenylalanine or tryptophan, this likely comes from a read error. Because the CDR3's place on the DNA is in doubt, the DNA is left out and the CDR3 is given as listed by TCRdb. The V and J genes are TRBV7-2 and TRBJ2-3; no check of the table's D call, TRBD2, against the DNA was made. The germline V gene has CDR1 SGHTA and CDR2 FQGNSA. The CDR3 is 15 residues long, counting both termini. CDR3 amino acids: CASSLGGNYGYTFGP.

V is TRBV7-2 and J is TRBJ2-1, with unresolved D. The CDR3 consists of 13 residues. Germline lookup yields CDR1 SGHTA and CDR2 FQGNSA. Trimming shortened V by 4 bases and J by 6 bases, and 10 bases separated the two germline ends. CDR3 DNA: TGTGCCAGCAGCTCCGGACCCTTCAATGAGCAGTTCTTC. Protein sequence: CASSSGPFNEQFF.

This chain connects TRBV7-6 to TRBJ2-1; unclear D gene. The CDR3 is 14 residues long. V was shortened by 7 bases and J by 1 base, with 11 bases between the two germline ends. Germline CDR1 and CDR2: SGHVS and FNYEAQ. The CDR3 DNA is TGTGCCAGCACCCCCGATAGTTCCTACAATGAGCAGTTCTTC. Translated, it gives CASTPDSSYNEQFF. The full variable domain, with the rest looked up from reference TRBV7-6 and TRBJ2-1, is GAGVSQSPRYKVTKRGQDVALRCDPISGHVSLYWYRQALGQGPEFLTYFNYEAQQDKSGLPNDRFSAERPEGSISTLTIQRTEQRDSAMYRCASTPDSSYNEQFFGPGTRLTVL.

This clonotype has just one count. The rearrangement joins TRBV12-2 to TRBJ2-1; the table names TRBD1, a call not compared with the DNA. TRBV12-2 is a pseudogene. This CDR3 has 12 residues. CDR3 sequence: CASRLHRGSTGF. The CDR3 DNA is TGTGCAAGTCGTCTTCACAGGGGGTCCACAGGCTTC.

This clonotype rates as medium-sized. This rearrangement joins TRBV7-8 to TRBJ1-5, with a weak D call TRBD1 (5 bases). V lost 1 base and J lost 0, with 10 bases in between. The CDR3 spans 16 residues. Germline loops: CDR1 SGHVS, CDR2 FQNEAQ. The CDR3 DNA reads TGTGCCAGCAGCTTAGAAGGACACTATAGCAATCAGCCCCAGCATTTT. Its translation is CASSLEGHYSNQPQHF.

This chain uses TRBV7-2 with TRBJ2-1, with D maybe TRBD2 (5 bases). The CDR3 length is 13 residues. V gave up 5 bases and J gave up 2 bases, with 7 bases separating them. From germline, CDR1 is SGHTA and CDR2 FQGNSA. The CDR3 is CASSPSTYNEQFF. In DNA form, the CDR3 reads TGTGCCAGCAGCCCTAGCACCTACAATGAGCAGTTCTTC.

The CDR3: CASSEQGNLYEQFF. DNA of the CDR3: TGTGCCAGCAGTGAACAGGGTAACTTATACGAGCAGTTCTTC. This chain links TRBV6-1 with TRBJ2-5, with a tentative D call TRBD1 (5 bases). The better agreement between TRBJ2-1 and the DNA end casts doubt on the J call. From germline, CDR1 is MNHNS and CDR2 SASEGT. The CDR3 length is 14 residues.

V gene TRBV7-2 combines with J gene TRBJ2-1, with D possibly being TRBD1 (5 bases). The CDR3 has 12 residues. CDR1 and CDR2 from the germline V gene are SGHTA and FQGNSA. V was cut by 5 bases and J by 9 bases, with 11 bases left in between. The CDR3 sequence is CASSDWGGEQFF. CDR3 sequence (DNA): TGTGCCAGCAGCGATTGGGGCGGTGAGCAGTTCTTC.

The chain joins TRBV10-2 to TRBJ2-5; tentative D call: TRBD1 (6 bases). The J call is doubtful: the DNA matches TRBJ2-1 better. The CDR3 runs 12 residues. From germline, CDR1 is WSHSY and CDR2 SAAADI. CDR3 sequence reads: CASSMQGGEQFF. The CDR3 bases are TGCGCCAGCAGTATGCAAGGGGGTGAGCAGTTCTTC.

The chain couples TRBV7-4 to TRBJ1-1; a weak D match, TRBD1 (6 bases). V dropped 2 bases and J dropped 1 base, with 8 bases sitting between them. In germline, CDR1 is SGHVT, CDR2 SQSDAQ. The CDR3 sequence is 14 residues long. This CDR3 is CASSLPGQNTEAFF. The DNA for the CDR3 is TGTGCCAGCAGCTTACCGGGACAGAACACTGAAGCTTTCTTT.

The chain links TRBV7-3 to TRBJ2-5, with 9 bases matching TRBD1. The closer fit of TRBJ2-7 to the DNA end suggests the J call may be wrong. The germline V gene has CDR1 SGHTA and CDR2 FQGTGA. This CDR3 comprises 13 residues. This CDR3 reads CASSWDRVYEQYF. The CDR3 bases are TGTGCCAGCAGCTGGGACAGGGTCTACGAGCAGTACTTC.